Only one count was recorded for the clone carrying this TCR beta chain. Produced via immunoSEQ multiplex PCR; TCRdb's table is partial and in-frame only. The table records hundreds of thousands of clones, roughly 88% of them present only once. The germline V gene encodes CDR1 SGDLS and CDR2 YYNGEE. There are 15 residues in the CDR3. V lost 0 bases and J 5 bases, leaving 14 bases between the germline ends. This entry is derived from a study of blood T cell repertoires in COVID-19. This receptor was identified in a woman aged 40 to 50 who had recovered from COVID-19. This chain joins TRBV9 and TRBJ1-2; possible D gene TRBD1, 5 bases. Source material: peripheral blood. The chain's CDR3 is CASSVEGWTPYGYTF. CDR3 DNA sequence: TGTGCCAGCAGCGTAGAGGGCTGGACACCGTATGGCTACACCTTC.